What follows describes a single T cell receptor beta chain. This clone was picked up one time. Its antigen is not yet known. No base qualities exist here, and no much larger clone lies one base off it. Donors formed part of the validation cohort, which comprised 95 to 150 subjects and was distinct from the first cohort of under 850 subjects. The sample comes from a study of cytomegalovirus exposure and HLA in healthy donors (dated 2017 in TCRdb). Regarding the complete study: The roughly 670 repertoires of the first cohort and the 120 validation repertoires were produced on the same platform, according to a later analysis. High-throughput TCR immunosequencing, statistical association of individual TCRs with disease status, and machine learning were combined to predict cytomegalovirus infection status. A separate validation cohort of 100 to 150 different subjects was used in addition to the approximately 700-subject first cohort. The aim of the study was to test whether cataloging public T cell receptors could identify signatures of past pathogen exposure.

What the work shows at the level of the full study, not this receptor alone: A total of about 150 TCR beta chains were listed by the study as associated with cytomegalovirus. According to the authors, the approach could potentially be generalized to other disease states and immunological phenotypes. In vitro tests confirmed that a few of the cytomegalovirus-associated TCR beta chains recognize cytomegalovirus antigens. A later analysis lacked HLA typing for the validation cohort, so it scored co-occurrence in that cohort across all 120 repertoires. Of the cluster scores, 90% to 95% were above 0 in a later analysis, which found that TCRs clustered in the first cohort also tended to co-occur in the roughly 130 validation repertoires. Cytomegalovirus status was reported to be diagnosed by the classifier with high specificity and sensitivity in both the original and validation cohorts. Most TCR sequences were observed very rarely across donors, whereas some public TCRs were present in many individuals.

The V end loses 3 bases and the J end loses 7 bases, and a stretch of 10 bases separates them. The germline V gene encodes CDR1 SGHDN and CDR2 FVKESK. The CDR3, from cysteine to phenylalanine, totals 14 residues. Left in the record is the CDR3 DNA by itself, 42 bases read in frame from the first base. Receptor libraries were prepared by the immunoSEQ multiplex PCR assay. The source study handled its data this way. To diagnose cytomegalovirus status from the catalog of TCR beta chain sequences, a statistical classification framework was built. The table comes from immuneACCESS by way of TCRdb, which keeps in-frame sequences with V and J called. Part of the clones is missing from these tables; in studies checked, under half for an unresolved V gene and the rest for unknown reasons. The V and J calls and clone size were taken over from that table, and D and trimming were inferred from the DNA. The sample table records a few hundred thousand clones; roughly 90% of these occur just once. Together, the top ten hold about 0.96% of the sample.

This sequence was found in a man in his thirties or forties in good health and CMV-seronegative. The chain joins TRBV14 to TRBJ1-6, with the identity of the D gene unclear. The source material was PBMCs. The CDR3: CASSHWARNSPLHF. The DNA sequence is TGTGCCAGCAGCCATTGGGCCAGAAATTCACCCCTCCACTTT. Here the CDR3 is joined to the reference TRBV14 and TRBJ1-6 genes, and the full variable domain is: EAGVTQFPSHSVIEKGQTVTLRCDPISGHDNLYWYRRVMGKEIKFLLHFVKESKQDESGMPNNRFLAERTGGTYSTLKVQPAELEDSGVYFCASSHWARNSPLHFGNGTRLTVT.